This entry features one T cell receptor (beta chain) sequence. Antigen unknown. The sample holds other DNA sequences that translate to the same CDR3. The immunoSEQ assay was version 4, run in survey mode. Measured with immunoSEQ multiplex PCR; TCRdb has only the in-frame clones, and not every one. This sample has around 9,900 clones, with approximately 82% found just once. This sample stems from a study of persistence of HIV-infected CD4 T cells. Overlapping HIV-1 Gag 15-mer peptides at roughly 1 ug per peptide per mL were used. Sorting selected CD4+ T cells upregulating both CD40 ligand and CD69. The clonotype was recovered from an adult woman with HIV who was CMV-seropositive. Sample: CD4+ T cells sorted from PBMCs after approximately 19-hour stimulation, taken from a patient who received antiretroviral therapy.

The CDR3 DNA reads as TGTGCCAGCAGCGTAGATAGCGGGAGGGTCACCGGGGAGCTGTTTTTT. It codes for CASSVDSGRVTGELFF. The chain couples TRBV9 to TRBJ2-2; 11 bases map to TRBD2. CDR1 SGDLS and CDR2 YYNGEE come from the germline V gene. The V segment lost 0 bases and the J segment 4 bases; nucleotides outside the gene matches: 2. CDR3 size: 16 residues.